This T cell receptor (beta chain) originates from a study of T cells in Graves' hyperthyroidism and ophthalmopathy. The wider study: Specimen type is peripheral blood, collected at initial diagnosis prior to any treatment. Whole-study findings and limits: Blood held most thyroid clonotypes expanded above 0.001 frequency.

Trimming took off 5 bases at V and 6 bases at J, with 14 bases between the two ends. Per the germline V gene, CDR1 is LNHNV and CDR2 is YYDKDF (reference sequence). The CDR3 contains 14 residues. Pregnant or lactating patients were excluded, as were those with uncontrolled infection or other autoimmune disease. The authors took PBMCs from roughly 9.3 ml fresh peripheral blood. On this clonotype: Its antigen is not identified.

Amplification targeted TCR beta CDR3 regions from RNA transcripts. HTBI primers were employed in a first-round RT-PCR of the TCR CDR3. Each CDR3 protein is one row after TCRdb ran MiXCR on the multiplex PCR reads. The table lists over 350,000 distinct CDR3 sequences, under 20% of them singletons. The V gene is TRBV15, the J gene TRBJ1-5; no firm D call. This TCR was recovered from a man younger than 35 with Graves' ophthalmopathy. The sequencing sample was made of blood. The CDR3 DNA reads as TGTGCCACCAGCGACAAAACGCGGAGTCAGCCCCAGCATTTT. Its protein is CATSDKTRSQPQHF.